This T cell receptor beta chain was profiled in a study of blood T cells in healthy people across ages. Study as a whole: Template-switching capture recovered about one barcoded beta molecule per two T cells. Study-wide results and caveats: Estimates drawn from one million T cells were deemed to understate diversity.

Remarks on this clonotype: Its antigen is unidentified.

The germline CDR1 and CDR2 sequences are KGHDR and SFDVKD. This CDR3 has 14 amino acids. Donors ranged from roughly 6 to 100 years old and were healthy Caucasians in Russia. Combining a sample-barcoded 5' primer with a J-beta primer mix, a second PCR ran for roughly 6 to 12 cycles. TCRdb independently ran MiXCR on the 5' RACE reads; one entry per CDR3 protein. The top ten clones hold around 18% of a sample with 790,000 or so distinct CDR3 sequences, 46% of them seen once. The TCR was taken from a man older than 75 in good health. The sample comprised blood. The chain uses TRBV24-1 and TRBJ2-4; TRBD2 aligns across 7 bases. The J call is in doubt because the DNA end fits TRBJ2-5 better. CDR3 DNA sequence: TGTGCCACCAGTGTTAGCGGGCGCGGGGAGACCCAGTACTTC. Its translation: CATSVSGRGETQYF.